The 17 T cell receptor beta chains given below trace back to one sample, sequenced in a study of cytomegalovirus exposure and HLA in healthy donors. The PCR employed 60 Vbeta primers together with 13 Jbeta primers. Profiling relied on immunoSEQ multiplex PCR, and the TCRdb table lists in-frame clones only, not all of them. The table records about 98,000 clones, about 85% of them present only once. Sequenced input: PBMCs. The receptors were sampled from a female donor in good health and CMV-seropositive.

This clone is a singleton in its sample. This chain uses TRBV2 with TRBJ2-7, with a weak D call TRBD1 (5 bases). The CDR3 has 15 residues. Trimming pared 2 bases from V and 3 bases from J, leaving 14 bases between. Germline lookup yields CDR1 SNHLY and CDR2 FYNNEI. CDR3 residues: CASSEIVWGHYEQYF. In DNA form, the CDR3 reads TGTGCCAGCAGTGAAATAGTTTGGGGCCACTACGAGCAGTACTTC.

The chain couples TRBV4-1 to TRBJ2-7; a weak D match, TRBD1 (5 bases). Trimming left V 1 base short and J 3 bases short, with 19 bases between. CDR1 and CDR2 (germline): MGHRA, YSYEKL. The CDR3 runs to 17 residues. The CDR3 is CASSQVTGSFAGYEQYF. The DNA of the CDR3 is TGCGCCAGCAGCCAAGTCACAGGAAGTTTCGCCGGCTACGAGCAGTACTTC.

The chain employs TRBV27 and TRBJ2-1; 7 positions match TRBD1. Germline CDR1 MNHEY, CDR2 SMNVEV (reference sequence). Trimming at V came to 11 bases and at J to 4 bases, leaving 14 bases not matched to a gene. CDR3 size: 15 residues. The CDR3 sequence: CASRGLGQKYNEQFF. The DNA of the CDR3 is TGTGCCTCCCGAGGTTTGGGACAGAAATACAATGAGCAGTTCTTC.

The CDR3 loop reads CASSNQRTSGVDTQYF. CDR3 coding DNA: TGTGCCAGCAGTAACCAAAGGACTAGCGGGGTGGATACGCAGTATTTT. The rearrangement joins TRBV25-1 to TRBJ2-3; TRBD2 matches at 12 bases. The CDR3 length is 16 residues. After removal of 5 bases from V and 6 bases from J, the junction contained 9 bases not matched to a gene. In germline, CDR1 is MGHDK, CDR2 SYGVNS.

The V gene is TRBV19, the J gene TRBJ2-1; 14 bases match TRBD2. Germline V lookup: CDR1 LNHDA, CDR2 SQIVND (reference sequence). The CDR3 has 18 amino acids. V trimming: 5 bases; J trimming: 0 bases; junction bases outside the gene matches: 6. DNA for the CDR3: TGTGCCAGTAGTTCGGGACTAGCGGGGGCCAGCTCCTACAATGAGCAGTTCTTC. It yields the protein CASSSGLAGASSYNEQFF.

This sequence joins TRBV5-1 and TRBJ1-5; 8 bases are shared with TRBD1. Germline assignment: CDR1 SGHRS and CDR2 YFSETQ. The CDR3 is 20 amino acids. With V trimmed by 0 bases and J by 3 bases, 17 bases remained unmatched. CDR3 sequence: CASSLVGGLRTGPYNQPQHF. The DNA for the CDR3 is TGCGCCAGCAGCTTGGTTGGGGGATTGCGGACAGGGCCTTACAATCAGCCCCAGCATTTT.

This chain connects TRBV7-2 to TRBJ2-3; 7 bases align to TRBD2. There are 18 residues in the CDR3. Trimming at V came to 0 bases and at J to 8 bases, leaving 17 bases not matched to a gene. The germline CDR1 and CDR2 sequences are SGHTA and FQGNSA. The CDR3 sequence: CASSLASTSPGVGGTQYF. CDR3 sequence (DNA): TGTGCCAGCAGCTTAGCGTCGACTAGCCCGGGAGTTGGTGGTACGCAGTATTTT.

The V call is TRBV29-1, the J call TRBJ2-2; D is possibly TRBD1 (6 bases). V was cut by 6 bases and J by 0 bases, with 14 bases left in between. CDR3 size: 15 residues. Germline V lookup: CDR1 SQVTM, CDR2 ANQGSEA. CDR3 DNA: TGCAGCGTGACCTCCGGGACAACGAACACCGGGGAGCTGTTTTTT. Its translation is CSVTSGTTNTGELFF.

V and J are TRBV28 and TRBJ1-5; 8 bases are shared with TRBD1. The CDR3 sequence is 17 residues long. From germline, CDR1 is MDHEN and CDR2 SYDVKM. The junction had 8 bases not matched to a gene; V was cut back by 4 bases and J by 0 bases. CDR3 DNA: TGTGCCAGCAGTTGGGAACAGGGGGTCTATAGCAATCAGCCCCAGCATTTT. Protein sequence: CASSWEQGVYSNQPQHF.

CDR3 coding DNA: TGTGCCAGCAGTCGGACTAGCGGCTACAATGAGCAGTTCTTC. Translating it yields CASSRTSGYNEQFF. The rearrangement uses TRBV6-5 and TRBJ2-1, with TRBD2 identical over 10 bases. The CDR3 has 14 amino acids. The junction had 1 base not matched to a gene; V was cut back by 5 bases and J by 3 bases. The germline gives CDR1 MNHEY, CDR2 SVGAGI.

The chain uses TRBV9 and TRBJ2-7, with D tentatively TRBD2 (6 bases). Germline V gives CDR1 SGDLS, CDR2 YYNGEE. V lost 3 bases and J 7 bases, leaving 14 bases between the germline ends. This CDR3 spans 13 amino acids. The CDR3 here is CASSAGLLREQYF. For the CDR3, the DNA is TGTGCCAGCAGCGCGGGACTCCTTAGGGAGCAGTACTTC.

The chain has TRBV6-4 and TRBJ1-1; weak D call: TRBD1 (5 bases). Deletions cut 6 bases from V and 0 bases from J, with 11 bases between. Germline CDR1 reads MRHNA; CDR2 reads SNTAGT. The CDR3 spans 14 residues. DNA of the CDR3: TGTGCCAGCAGACCGGGGGACCTGAACACTGAAGCTTTCTTT. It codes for CASRPGDLNTEAFF.

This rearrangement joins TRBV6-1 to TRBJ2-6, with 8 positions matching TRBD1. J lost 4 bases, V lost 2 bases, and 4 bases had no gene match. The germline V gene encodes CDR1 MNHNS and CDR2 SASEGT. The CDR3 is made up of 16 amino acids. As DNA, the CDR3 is TGTGCCAGCAGTGAACAGGGGGCGTTAGGGGCCAACGTCCTGACTTTC. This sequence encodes CASSEQGALGANVLTF.

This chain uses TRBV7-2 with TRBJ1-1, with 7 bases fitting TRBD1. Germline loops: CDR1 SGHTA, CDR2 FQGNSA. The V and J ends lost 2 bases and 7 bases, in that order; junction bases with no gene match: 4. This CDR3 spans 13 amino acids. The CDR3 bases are TGTGCCAGCAGCTTAACTAGACAGGGTGAAGCTTTCTTT. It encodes CASSLTRQGEAFF. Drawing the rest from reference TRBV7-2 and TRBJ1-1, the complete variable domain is GAGVSQSPSNKVTEKGKDVELRCDPISGHTALYWYRQSLGQGLEFLIYFQGNSAPDKSGLPSDRFSAERTGGSVSTLTIQRTQQEDSAVYLCASSLTRQGEAFFGQGTRLTVV.

This chain's CDR3 is CASSPLGQGNTEAFF. In DNA, the CDR3 is TGTGCCAGCAGCCCGCTGGGACAGGGCAACACTGAAGCTTTCTTT. The rearrangement links TRBV7-2 to TRBJ1-1, with 9 bases identical to TRBD1. The V gene's germline CDR1 is SGHTA and CDR2 FQGNSA. V was pared by 5 bases and J by 2 bases, with 6 bases of the junction left unmatched. The CDR3 sequence is 15 residues long.

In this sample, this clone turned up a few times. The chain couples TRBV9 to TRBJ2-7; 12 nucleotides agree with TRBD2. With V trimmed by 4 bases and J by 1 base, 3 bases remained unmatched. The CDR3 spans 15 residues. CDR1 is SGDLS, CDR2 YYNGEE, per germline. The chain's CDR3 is CASSKTSGSSYEQYF. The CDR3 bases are TGTGCCAGCAGCAAGACTAGCGGGAGTTCCTACGAGCAGTACTTC.

The CDR3 coding sequence is TGTGCCAGCAGCCCCGGACTAGCCCCCTACAATGAGCAGTTCTTC. Translated, it gives CASSPGLAPYNEQFF. The gene calls are TRBV9 and TRBJ2-1; 8 nucleotides line up with TRBD2. Per the germline V gene, CDR1 is SGDLS and CDR2 is YYNGEE. The length of the CDR3 is 15 residues. The J segment lost 2 bases and the V segment lost 4 bases, leaving 5 bases of the junction unmatched.